This T cell receptor (beta chain) derives from a study of blood T cell repertoires in COVID-19. Across the whole study: The analysed material was cDNA or gDNA that came from T cells, B-cell-depleted T cells, or PBMCs.

In the original analysis: Amplified reference gene primers provided the basis for estimating nucleated cell counts. Repertoires were generated with immunoSEQ multiplex PCR, while TCRdb's copy carries only in-frame clones and drops some. The V and J calls and clone size are taken from that table; D and trimming were inferred from the DNA. In the table there are about 310,000 clones, approximately 90% of which are singletons. This clone was picked up one time. Germline CDR1 and CDR2: SGHNT and YYREEE (reference sequence). The CDR3 has 17 residues. Between the trimmed V and J ends, which lost 0 bases and 2 bases, there was a span of 15 bases. Assignments of participants to cohorts depended upon their own reported clinical history. Symptom resolution, clearance, or two negative PCRs marked the recovered donors of Cohort 3.

Sequencing was done on a sample of PBMCs or T cells enriched from blood (not recorded which). V usage is TRBV5-4 and J usage is TRBJ2-1, with D possibly TRBD2 on 6 matching bases. This TCR came from a woman younger than 30 who had recovered from COVID-19. The CDR3: CASSLDPPTGAYNEQFF. In DNA, the CDR3 is TGTGCCAGCAGCTTGGACCCCCCGACGGGAGCCTACAATGAGCAGTTCTTC.